The entry below describes one TCR beta chain. These data originate in a study of blood T cells in healthy people across ages. The donors, aged about 6 to 90, were healthy Caucasians from Russia. Each donor supplied around 9.9 milliliters of peripheral blood. The use of a sample-barcoded 5' primer and a J-beta primer mix characterized a second PCR of roughly 6 to 11 cycles. TCRdb reprocessed the 5' RACE reads with MiXCR, giving one entry per CDR3 protein. The data show 730,000 or so distinct CDR3 sequences, with roughly 43% seen just once and roughly 19% held by the top ten. This sequence was found in a woman between 55 and 75 years old in good health. The sample consisted of blood.

The CDR3 here is CASSLSGRPIDTQYF. CDR3 coding DNA: TGTGCCAGCAGCTTATCGGGGAGACCCATAGATACGCAGTATTTT. The chain has TRBV13 and TRBJ2-3; D may be TRBD2 (5 bases). The CDR3 spans 15 residues. The V and J ends lost 2 bases and 5 bases respectively, with 14 bases between them. Looked up from germline, CDR1 is PRHDT and CDR2 is FYEKMQ (reference sequence).